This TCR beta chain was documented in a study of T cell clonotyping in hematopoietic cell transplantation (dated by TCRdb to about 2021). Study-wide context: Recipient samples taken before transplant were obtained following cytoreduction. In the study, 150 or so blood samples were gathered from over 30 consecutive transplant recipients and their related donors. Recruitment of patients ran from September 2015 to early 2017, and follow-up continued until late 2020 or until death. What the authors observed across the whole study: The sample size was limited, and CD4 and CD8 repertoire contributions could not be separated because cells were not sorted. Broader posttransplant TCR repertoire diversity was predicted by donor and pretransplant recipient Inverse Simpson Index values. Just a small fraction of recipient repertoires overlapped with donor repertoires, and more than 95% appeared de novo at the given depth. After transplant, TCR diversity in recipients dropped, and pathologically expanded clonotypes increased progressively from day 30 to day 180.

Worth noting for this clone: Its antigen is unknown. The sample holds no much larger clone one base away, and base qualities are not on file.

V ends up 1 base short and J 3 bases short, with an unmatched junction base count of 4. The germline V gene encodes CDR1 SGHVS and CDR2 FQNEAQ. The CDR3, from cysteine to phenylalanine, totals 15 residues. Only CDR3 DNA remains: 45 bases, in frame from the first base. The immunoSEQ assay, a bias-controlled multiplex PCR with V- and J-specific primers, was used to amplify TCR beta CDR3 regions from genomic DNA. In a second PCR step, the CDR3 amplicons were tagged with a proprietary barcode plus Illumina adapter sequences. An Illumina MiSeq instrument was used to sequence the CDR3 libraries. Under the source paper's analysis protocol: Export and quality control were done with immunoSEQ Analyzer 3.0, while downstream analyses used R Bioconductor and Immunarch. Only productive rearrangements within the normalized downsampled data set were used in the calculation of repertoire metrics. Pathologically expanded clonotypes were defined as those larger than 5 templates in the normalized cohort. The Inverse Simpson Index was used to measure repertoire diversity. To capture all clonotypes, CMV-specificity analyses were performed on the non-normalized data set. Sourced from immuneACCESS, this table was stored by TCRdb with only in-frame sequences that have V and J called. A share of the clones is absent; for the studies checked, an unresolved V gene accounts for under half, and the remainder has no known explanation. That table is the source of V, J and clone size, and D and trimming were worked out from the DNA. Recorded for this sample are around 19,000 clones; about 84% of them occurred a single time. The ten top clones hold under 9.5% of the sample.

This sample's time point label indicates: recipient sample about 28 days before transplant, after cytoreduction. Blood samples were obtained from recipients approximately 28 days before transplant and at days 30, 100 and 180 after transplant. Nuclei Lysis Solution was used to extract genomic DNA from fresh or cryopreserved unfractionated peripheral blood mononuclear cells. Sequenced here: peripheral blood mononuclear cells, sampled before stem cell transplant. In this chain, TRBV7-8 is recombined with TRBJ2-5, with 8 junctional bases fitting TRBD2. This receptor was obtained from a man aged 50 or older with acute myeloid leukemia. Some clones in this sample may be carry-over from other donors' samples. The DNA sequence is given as TGTGCCAGCAGCTTAGACCAGACTAGCGAAGAGACCCAGTACTTC. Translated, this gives CASSLDQTSEETQYF.